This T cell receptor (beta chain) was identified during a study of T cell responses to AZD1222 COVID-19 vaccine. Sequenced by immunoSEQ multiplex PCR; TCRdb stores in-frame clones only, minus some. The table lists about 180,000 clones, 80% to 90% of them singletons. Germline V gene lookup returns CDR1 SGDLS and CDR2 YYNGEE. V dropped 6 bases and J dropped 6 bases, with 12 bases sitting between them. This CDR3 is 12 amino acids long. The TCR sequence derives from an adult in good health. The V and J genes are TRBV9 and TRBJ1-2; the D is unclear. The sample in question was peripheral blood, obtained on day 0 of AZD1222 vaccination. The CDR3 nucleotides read TGTGCCAGCATAAACCCGGACGATGGCTACACCTTC. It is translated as CASINPDDGYTF.